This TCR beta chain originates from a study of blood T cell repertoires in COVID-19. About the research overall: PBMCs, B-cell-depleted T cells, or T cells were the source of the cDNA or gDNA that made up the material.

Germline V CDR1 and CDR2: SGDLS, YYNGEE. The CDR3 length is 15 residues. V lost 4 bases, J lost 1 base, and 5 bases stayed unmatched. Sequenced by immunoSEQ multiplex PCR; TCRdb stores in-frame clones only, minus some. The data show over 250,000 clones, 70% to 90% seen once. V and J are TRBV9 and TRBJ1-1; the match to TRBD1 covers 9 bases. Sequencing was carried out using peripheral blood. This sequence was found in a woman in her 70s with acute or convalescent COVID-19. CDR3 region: CASSPQGAGNTEAFF. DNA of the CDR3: TGTGCCAGCAGCCCACAGGGGGCGGGGAACACTGAAGCTTTCTTT.